These 5 T cell receptor beta chains were sequenced from one sample in a study of human T cells and chemical hapten exposure. TCRdb ran MiXCR on the RACE reads and lists one entry per CDR3 protein. This table holds about 120,000 distinct CDR3 sequences, about 13% found once. The time point here: patch test 1, 2 weeks after DPC sensitization. Treatment described: therapeutic diphenylcyclopropenone sensitization with weekly scalp DPC. Sequenced material: whole blood, taken in connection with sensitization to the hapten diphenylcyclopropenone (DPC). The receptors were gathered from a man in his late teens or twenties with alopecia areata. Some clones in this sample may be carry-over from other donors' samples.

This clonotype was observed a few times. The chain employs TRBV4-3 and TRBJ2-6; 10 bases are shared with TRBD1. The CDR3 is 19 amino acids. The germline gives CDR1 LGHNA, CDR2 YSLEER. Trimming took 0 bases from V and 1 from J; bases not matched to a gene: 6. CDR3 residues: CASSQDFRDRGSGANVLTF. The CDR3 DNA is TGCGCCAGCAGCCAAGATTTCCGGGACAGGGGATCTGGGGCCAACGTCCTGACTTTC.

This clonotype was seen more than once but under ten times. The chain joins TRBV6-5 to TRBJ2-3, with D possibly called TRBD1 or TRBD2 (5 bases each). This CDR3 contains 14 residues. The germline V and J ends were trimmed by 10 bases and 2 bases, with 16 bases remaining between them. Germline V gene data show CDR1 as MNHEY and CDR2 as SVGAGI. In DNA form, the CDR3 reads TGTGCCATTGGGACGGGGCGGACCACAGATACGCAGTATTTT. This gives the protein CAIGTGRTTDTQYF.

This clonotype has a count of ten or more. The chain couples TRBV11-2 to TRBJ2-7; D may be TRBD1 (6 bases). The CDR3 contains 13 residues. Germline V gene lookup returns CDR1 SGHAT and CDR2 FQNNGV. Trimming removed 5 bases from V and 1 base from J, with 9 bases in between. The CDR3 spells CASSPGQSYEQYF. DNA of the CDR3: TGTGCCAGCAGCCCTGGACAGTCCTACGAGCAGTACTTC.

The chain employs TRBV6-6 and TRBJ2-2; perhaps TRBD1 as D (5 bases). There are 13 residues in the CDR3. CDR1 and CDR2 from the germline V gene are MNHNY and SVGAGI (reference sequence). V was cut by 7 bases and J by 2 bases, with 8 bases left in between. The CDR3 sequence: CASNQGNTGELFF. As DNA, the CDR3 is TGTGCCAGCAACCAGGGAAACACCGGGGAGCTGTTTTTT.

A few counts support this clonotype. The chain recombines TRBV7-2 with TRBJ2-7; 9 bases fit TRBD1. Per germline, CDR1 SGHTA and CDR2 FQGNSA. V was pared by 5 bases and J by 2 bases, with 4 bases of the junction left unmatched. The CDR3 is 14 amino acids. The CDR3 is CASSPGTGTYEQYV. CDR3 bases: TGTGCCAGCAGCCCAGGGACAGGGACCTACGAGCAGTACGTC.